The 15 T cell receptor beta chains below were found in one sample sequenced in a study of blood T cell repertoires in COVID-19. Data came from immunoSEQ multiplex PCR; TCRdb stores just in-frame clones and leaves some out. The sample lists 300,000 to 350,000 clones; 75% to 90% were seen once. Sequencing was carried out using peripheral blood. The receptors derive from a man between 18 and 35 years old with active or convalescent COVID-19.

This clone was observed a handful of times. The chain joins TRBV9 to TRBJ1-4; 7 bases are a match to TRBD1. The CDR3 totals 14 residues. With 3 bases clipped from V and 8 bases from J, the junction kept 7 bases outside the gene matches. CDR1 SGDLS and CDR2 YYNGEE come from the germline V gene. DNA for the CDR3: TGTGCCAGCAGCGACCCCCGGGACAGCGAAAAACTGTTTTTT. It translates to CASSDPRDSEKLFF.

This clone was recorded a few times. The J gene is TRBJ2-1, the V gene TRBV27; 8 bases align to TRBD2. Trimming at V came to 1 base and at J to 7 bases, leaving 6 bases not matched to a gene. Germline V lookup: CDR1 MNHEY, CDR2 SMNVEV (reference sequence). The CDR3 spans 15 residues. CDR3 DNA: TGTGCCAGCAGTTTATATGCGGGGGGCGGTAATGAGCAGTTCTTC. Its translation is CASSLYAGGGNEQFF.

The V call is TRBV9, the J call TRBJ1-1; perhaps TRBD1 as D (6 bases). Germline assignment: CDR1 SGDLS and CDR2 YYNGEE. Trimming took 4 bases from V and 5 from J, leaving 18 bases between them. The CDR3 has 15 amino acids. The CDR3: CASSLVTGAWTEAFF. The CDR3 region has the DNA TGTGCCAGCAGCCTGGTGACAGGAGCTTGGACTGAAGCTTTCTTT.

V is TRBV3-1 (or the pseudogene TRBV3-2) and J is TRBJ2-3; D perhaps matches TRBD2 (5 bases). V lost 11 bases, J lost 0 bases, and 15 bases lay in between. The CDR3 is 14 residues long. The V gene's germline CDR1 is LGHDT and CDR2 YNNKEL (reference sequence). CDR3 sequence reads: CAATAGESTDTQYF. The CDR3 DNA reads as TGTGCCGCAACGGCCGGGGAGAGCACAGATACGCAGTATTTT.

This clone was recorded only once. The chain links TRBV5-1 to TRBJ2-2, with 10 bases identical to TRBD1. CDR1 SGHRS and CDR2 YFSETQ come from the germline V gene. J lost 6 bases, V lost 4 bases, and 9 bases had no gene match. The CDR3 is 16 residues long. The CDR3 coding sequence is TGCGCCAGCAGCCGCGACAGGGGGCGCTTATCCGGGGAGCTGTTTTTT. Amino acids: CASSRDRGRLSGELFF. The variable domain in full, completed from reference TRBV5-1 and TRBJ2-2, reads KAGVTQTPRYLIKTRGQQVTLSCSPISGHRSVSWYQQTPGQGLQFLFEYFSETQRNKGNFPGRFSGRQFSNSRSEMNVSTLELGDSALYLCASSRDRGRLSGELFFGEGSRLTVL.

The chain is built from TRBV28 and TRBJ2-2, with 7 bases lining up with TRBD1. The ends lost 6 bases at V and 4 bases at J; junction bases unmatched: 8. The CDR3 loop spans 15 amino acids. The germline CDR1 and CDR2 sequences are MDHEN and SYDVKM. CDR3 sequence (DNA): TGTGCCAGCAGGGCCGCCCGACAGGGCACCGGGGAGCTGTTTTTT. Protein product: CASRAARQGTGELFF.

The chain joins TRBV5-8 to TRBJ2-1, with D perhaps TRBD2 (6 bases). V was shortened by 6 bases and J by 0 bases, with 13 bases between the two germline ends. This CDR3 has 15 amino acids. Looked up from germline, CDR1 is SGHTS and CDR2 is YDEGEE. The CDR3 nucleotides read TGTGCCAGCACCGATGCGGGATACTCCTACAATGAGCAGTTCTTC. Its protein is CASTDAGYSYNEQFF.

The rearrangement uses TRBV2 and TRBJ1-5, with TRBD1 identical over 9 bases. The junction had 5 bases not matched to a gene; V was cut back by 5 bases and J by 3 bases. The V gene's germline CDR1 is SNHLY and CDR2 FYNNEI. The CDR3 is 15 amino acids. The CDR3 is CASSTQGADNQPQHF. Here the CDR3 DNA reads TGTGCCAGCAGTACACAGGGGGCAGACAATCAGCCCCAGCATTTT.

The rearrangement uses TRBV27 and TRBJ2-1, with TRBD2 matching 7 bases. This CDR3 has 15 residues. Looked up from germline, CDR1 is MNHEY and CDR2 is SMNVEV (reference sequence). J was trimmed by 8 bases and V by 5 bases; bases with no gene match: 12. CDR3 bases: TGTGCCAGCAGTCCCGAGCTCAGACTAGCCTATGAGCAGTTCTTC. Amino acids: CASSPELRLAYEQFF.

The chain employs TRBV18 and TRBJ1-4; D is ambiguous. The CDR3 has 15 residues. CDR1 is KGHSH and CDR2 is LQKENI in the germline V gene. The V end lost 3 bases, the J end lost 6 bases, and 14 bases lay between the germline ends. The CDR3 loop reads CASSPRGDLHEKLFF. The CDR3 nucleotides read TGTGCCAGCTCACCGCGGGGTGATCTACATGAAAAACTGTTTTTT.

V and J are TRBV7-2 and TRBJ2-5; possible D gene TRBD2, 5 bases. CDR1 and CDR2 (germline): SGHTA, FQGNSA. This CDR3 comprises 16 residues. V shed 2 bases and J shed 3 bases, with 16 bases lying between them. The CDR3 loop is CASSLLSPPREETQYF. The CDR3 nucleotides are TGTGCCAGCAGCTTATTGTCACCCCCGCGGGAAGAGACCCAGTACTTC.

This chain links TRBV5-1 with TRBJ2-6; D possibly corresponds to TRBD1 (6 bases). Germline loops: CDR1 SGHRS, CDR2 YFSETQ. Trimming cost V 1 base and J 3 bases, with 11 bases left between them. There are 16 residues in the CDR3. Here the CDR3 reads CASSLWGLGGANVLTF. The CDR3 DNA reads TGCGCCAGCAGCTTGTGGGGGCTGGGTGGGGCCAACGTCCTGACTTTC.

The rearrangement links TRBV15 to TRBJ2-3; TRBD2 matches 7 bases. Germline CDR1 LNHNV, CDR2 YYDKDF (reference sequence). Losses at the gene ends were 2 bases for V and 4 bases for J; bases not matched to a gene: 3. This CDR3 comprises 14 residues. DNA for the CDR3: TGTGCCACCAGCAGAACTAGCGTTCCAGATACGCAGTATTTT. The encoded protein is CATSRTSVPDTQYF. Supplemented by reference TRBV15 and TRBJ2-3, the full variable domain reads DAMVIQNPRYQVTQFGKPVTLSCSQTLNHNVMYWYQQKSSQAPKLLFHYYDKDFNNEADTPDNFQSRRPNTSFCFLDIRSPGLGDTAMYLCATSRTSVPDTQYFGPGTRLTVL.

The gene calls are TRBV27 and TRBJ2-3; perhaps TRBD2 as D (6 bases). The CDR3 spans 14 residues. The germline V gene encodes CDR1 MNHEY and CDR2 SMNVEV (reference sequence). The V end lost 2 bases, the J end lost 6 bases, and 12 bases lay between the germline ends. The CDR3 reads CASSLGGGRDTQYF. In DNA, the CDR3 is TGTGCCAGCAGTTTAGGGGGAGGTAGGGATACGCAGTATTTT.

The V gene is TRBV5-1, the J gene TRBJ2-2, with TRBD2 matching over 7 bases. Germline lookup yields CDR1 SGHRS and CDR2 YFSETQ. Losses at the gene ends were 2 bases for V and 0 bases for J; bases not matched to a gene: 7. The CDR3 consists of 17 residues. The CDR3 DNA is TGCGCCAGCAGCTTTCTACGGGGACTAACGAACACCGGGGAGCTGTTTTTT. Its translation is CASSFLRGLTNTGELFF.